The entry that follows covers one TCR beta chain sequence. The CDR3 extends over 14 amino acids. V trimming: 3 bases; J trimming: 5 bases; junction bases outside the gene matches: 4. Germline V gene sequence: CDR1 KGHSH, CDR2 LQKENI. The data stem from a study of T cell responses to AZD1222 COVID-19 vaccine. Study-wide context: Second doses at about 4 or about 12 weeks were pooled.

Here immunoSEQ multiplex PCR was the method, and the copy in TCRdb shows in-frame clones only, minus some. The table has over 150,000 clones, 70% to 90% seen once. This receptor was obtained from an adult in good health. The chain joins TRBV18 to TRBJ2-3, with 8 bases that match TRBD1. This specimen was peripheral blood, taken on day 0 of AZD1222 vaccination. CDR3 in amino acids: CASSPRGRRDTQYF. The CDR3 nucleotides read TGTGCCAGCTCACCCAGGGGGCGCAGAGATACGCAGTATTTT.